A selection of T cell receptor beta chains follows, all from one sample in a study of cytomegalovirus exposure and HLA in healthy donors. Here immunoSEQ multiplex PCR was the method, and the copy in TCRdb shows in-frame clones only, minus some. The repertoire holds approximately 88,000 clones, approximately 80% seen once, with around 2% in the top ten. The sequencing sample was made of PBMCs. Receptor source: a man younger than 35 in good health and CMV-seronegative. Each CDR3 is given with its conserved first and last residue. D genes are given only for firm matches. Clone size is given for some rows only: seen once, a few or many times, or a class if the clone is expanded.

>TRBD1|TRBJ1-2|NA|TRBV19
CASIRGQGAAGYTF
TGTGCCAGTATCCGAGGACAGGGGGCCGCTGGCTACACCTTC
>NA|TRBJ1-1|few|TRBV13
CASSLRRGSEAFF
TGTGCCAGCAGCTTAAGGAGGGGTTCTGAAGCTTTCTTT
>NA|TRBJ1-3|NA|TRBV2
CASSADSLGNTIYF
TGTGCCAGCAGTGCGGACAGTCTCGGAAACACCATATATTTT
>NA|TRBJ1-3|NA|TRBV30
CAWSVMGGSGNTIYF
TGTGCCTGGAGTGTAATGGGGGGCTCTGGAAACACCATATATTTT
>NA|TRBJ2-7|few|TRBV7-2
CASSLESVQYF
TGTGCCAGCAGCTTAGAGTCGGTGCAGTACTTC
>NA|TRBJ2-2|few|TRBV19
CASSIDRAGELFF
TGTGCCAGTAGTATAGACAGGGCCGGGGAGCTGTTTTTT
>TRBD2|TRBJ2-1|once|TRBV11-2
CASSLDSGGWAGEQFF
TGTGCCAGCAGCTTAGATAGCGGGGGCTGGGCTGGTGAGCAGTTCTTC
>NA|TRBJ2-5|NA|TRBV7-2
CASSLARETQYF
TGTGCCAGCAGCTTAGCGCGGGAGACCCAGTACTTC
>TRBD1|TRBJ2-7|NA|TRBV5-1
CASSSPGQRIYEQYF
TGCGCCAGCAGCTCACCGGGACAGAGGATTTACGAGCAGTACTTC
>NA|TRBJ2-7|once|TRBV6-6
CATGATSYEQYF
TGTGCCACTGGGGCTACCTCCTACGAGCAGTACTTC
>NA|TRBJ1-5|NA|TRBV7-9
CASSSYMSNQPQHF
TGTGCCAGCAGCTCTTATATGAGCAATCAGCCCCAGCATTTT
>TRBD1|TRBJ1-1|NA|TRBV18
CASSPLGQQMNTEAFF
TGTGCCAGCTCACCGCTGGGACAGCAAATGAACACTGAAGCTTTCTTT
>TRBD2|TRBJ2-5|NA|TRBV4-1
CASSQDGTSYGETQYF
TGCGCCAGCAGCCAAGACGGGACTAGCTATGGAGAGACCCAGTACTTC
>TRBD1|TRBJ1-3|NA|TRBV10-2
CASRTQGAGNTIYF
TGCGCCAGCAGAACCCAGGGGGCTGGAAACACCATATATTTT
>NA|TRBJ2-2|NA|TRBV5-1
CASSQSLQTGRAGELFF
TGCGCCAGCAGCCAATCACTGCAGACAGGTCGTGCCGGGGAGCTGTTTTTT
>TRBD2|TRBJ2-3|NA|TRBV5-4
CASSPIGLVDTQYF
TGTGCCAGCAGCCCAATAGGACTAGTGGATACGCAGTATTTT
>TRBD2|TRBJ2-3|NA|TRBV11-2
CASSLGPSGFTDTQYF
TGTGCCAGCAGCTTAGGGCCTAGCGGCTTCACAGATACGCAGTATTTT
>NA|TRBJ2-3|NA|TRBV27
CASSLSRRSTDTQYF
TGTGCCAGCAGTTTATCTCGGCGGAGCACAGATACGCAGTATTTT
>TRBD1|TRBJ1-5|NA|TRBV6-6
CASSLGTGRNQPQHF
TGTGCCAGCAGTCTAGGGACAGGGCGCAATCAGCCCCAGCATTTT
>NA|TRBJ2-2|NA|TRBV5-1
CASSLRVGGELFF
TGCGCCAGCAGCTTGCGAGTTGGCGGGGAGCTGTTTTTT
>TRBD2|TRBJ2-4|NA|TRBV6-1
CASSEARAGGRAVLQYF
TGTGCCAGCAGTGAAGCGCGAGCGGGGGGGCGGGCTGTGCTTCAGTACTTC
>TRBD1|TRBJ1-1|NA|TRBV18
CASSPTVGQGNTEAFF
TGTGCCAGCTCACCAACAGTGGGACAGGGGAACACTGAAGCTTTCTTT
>NA|TRBJ2-1|NA|TRBV7-9
CASSPVEYNEQFF
TGTGCCAGCAGTCCCGTAGAGTACAATGAGCAGTTCTTC
>TRBD1|TRBJ2-7|few|TRBV6-1
CASSRDRGYEQYF
TGTGCCAGCAGCCGCGACAGGGGTTACGAGCAGTACTTC
>TRBD1|TRBJ2-7|NA|TRBV7-9
CSSSPSSGGPYEQYF
TGTTCCAGCAGCCCCTCGTCAGGGGGTCCCTACGAGCAGTACTTC
>NA|TRBJ2-7|once|TRBV6-5
CASNLGGGEQYF
TGTGCCAGCAACTTAGGGGGGGGCGAGCAGTACTTC
>NA|TRBJ2-6|NA|TRBV30
CAYLPGGSGANVLTF
TGTGCCTACCTACCCGGGGGCTCTGGGGCCAACGTCCTGACTTTC
>TRBD2|TRBJ2-1|NA|TRBV9
CASSAPTSEGGRGSYNEQFF
TGTGCCAGCAGCGCCCCGACTAGCGAGGGGGGAAGGGGATCCTACAATGAGCAGTTCTTC
>TRBD2|TRBJ2-3|few|TRBV7-2
CASSSQGGGNTDTQYF
TGTGCCAGCAGCTCCCAGGGCGGGGGAAACACAGATACGCAGTATTTT
>NA|TRBJ2-5|once|TRBV5-1
CASSLSRDQETQYF
TGCGCCAGCAGCTTATCCCGGGACCAAGAGACCCAGTACTTC
>NA|TRBJ1-5|few|TRBV6-1
CASSVRRDQPQHF
TGTGCCAGCAGCGTCCGCCGGGATCAGCCCCAGCATTTT
>TRBD2|TRBJ2-5|NA|TRBV2
CASRWTSGGQGTQYF
TGTGCCAGCAGGTGGACTAGCGGGGGGCAGGGGACCCAGTACTTC
>TRBD2|TRBJ2-7|NA|TRBV27
CASSLFASLAGGILYEQYF
TGTGCCAGCAGTTTATTCGCTTCACTAGCGGGGGGAATTCTCTACGAGCAGTACTTC
>NA|TRBJ1-4|NA|TRBV28
CASSSGPPKGTNEKLFF
TGTGCCAGCAGCTCCGGGCCCCCCAAGGGGACTAATGAAAAACTGTTTTTT
>NA|TRBJ1-5|few|TRBV11-2
CASSLGTGRIRGIGPQHF
TGTGCCAGCAGCTTAGGGACCGGAAGAATTCGGGGGATAGGGCCCCAGCATTTT
>TRBD1|TRBJ2-7|NA|TRBV27
CASSSDDRDEQYF
TGTGCCAGCAGTTCCGATGACAGGGACGAGCAGTACTTC
>NA|TRBJ2-7|NA|TRBV5-1
CASSFGGGPYEQYF
TGCGCCAGCAGCTTTGGCGGGGGCCCCTACGAGCAGTACTTC
>NA|TRBJ2-7|once|TRBV25-1
CASSDPSSYEQYF
TGTGCCAGCAGTGACCCCAGCTCCTACGAGCAGTACTTC
>TRBD1|TRBJ1-1|NA|TRBV7-6
CASSFTGGLGVMNTEAFF
TGTGCCAGCAGCTTTACAGGGGGCTTAGGGGTAATGAACACTGAAGCTTTCTTT
>NA|TRBJ1-3|NA|TRBV29-1
CSVRDEGTIYF
TGCAGCGTTAGGGATGAGGGCACCATATATTTT
>NA|TRBJ2-7|NA|TRBV6-6
CASSYPEIHYEQYF
TGTGCCAGCAGTTACCCGGAGATCCACTACGAGCAGTACTTC
>NA|TRBJ2-3|NA|TRBV28
CASKSSTDTQYF
TGTGCCAGCAAATCTAGCACAGATACGCAGTATTTT
>NA|TRBJ1-1|NA|TRBV27
CASSLGQMNTEAFF
TGTGCCAGCAGTTTAGGGCAGATGAACACTGAAGCTTTCTTT
>TRBD1|TRBJ2-5|NA|TRBV9
CASSEGQGDETQYF
TGTGCCAGCAGCGAGGGACAGGGAGACGAGACCCAGTACTTC
>TRBD1|TRBJ2-1|once|TRBV4-2
CASSQVPGGVNEQFF
TGTGCCAGCAGCCAAGTGCCAGGGGGAGTTAATGAGCAGTTCTTC
>TRBD2|TRBJ2-3|NA|TRBV7-2
CASSLEASGGANQQYF
TGTGCCAGCAGCTTAGAGGCTAGCGGGGGGGCTAATCAGCAGTATTTT